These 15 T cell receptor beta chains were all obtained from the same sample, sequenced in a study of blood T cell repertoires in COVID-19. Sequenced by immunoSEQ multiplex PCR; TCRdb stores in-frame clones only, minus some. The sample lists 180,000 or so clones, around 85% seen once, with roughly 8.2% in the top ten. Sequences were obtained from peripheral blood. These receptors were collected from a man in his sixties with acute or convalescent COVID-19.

CDR3 bases: TGTGCCAGCGCGACTCAGCTAGAGACCCAGTACTTC. Translated, it gives CASATQLETQYF. The chain is built from TRBV28 and TRBJ2-5; D uncertain. Germline V CDR1 and CDR2: MDHEN, SYDVKM. This CDR3 comprises 12 residues. Deletions cut 8 bases from V and 4 bases from J, with 11 bases between.

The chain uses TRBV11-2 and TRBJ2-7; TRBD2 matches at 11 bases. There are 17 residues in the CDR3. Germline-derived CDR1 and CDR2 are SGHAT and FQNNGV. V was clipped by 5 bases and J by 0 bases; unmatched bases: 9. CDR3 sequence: CASSRPGLAESSYEQYF. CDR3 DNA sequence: TGTGCCAGCAGCCGACCGGGACTAGCGGAAAGCTCCTACGAGCAGTACTTC.

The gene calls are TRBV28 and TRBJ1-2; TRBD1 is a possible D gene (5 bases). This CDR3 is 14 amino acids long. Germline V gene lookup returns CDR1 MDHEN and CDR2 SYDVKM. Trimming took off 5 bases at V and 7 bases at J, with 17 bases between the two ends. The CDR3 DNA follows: TGTGCCAGCAGTGCAGGCGGGGCAGCACCTGGCTACACCTTC. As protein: CASSAGGAAPGYTF.

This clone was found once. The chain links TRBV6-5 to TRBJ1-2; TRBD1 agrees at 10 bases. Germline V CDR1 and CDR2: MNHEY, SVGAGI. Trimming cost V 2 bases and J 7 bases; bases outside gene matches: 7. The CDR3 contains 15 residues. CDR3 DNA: TGTGCCAGCAGTTACGGGACAGGGGATCCGGGTGGCTACACCTTC. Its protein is CASSYGTGDPGGYTF.

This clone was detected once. The DNA of the CDR3 is TGTGCCAGCAGCTCCGCGGGGGAGGACTATGGCTACACCTTC. Amino acid sequence: CASSSAGEDYGYTF. The genes are TRBV5-5 and TRBJ1-2; perhaps TRBD1 as D (5 bases). This CDR3 region has 14 residues. The germline V gene encodes CDR1 SGHKS and CDR2 YYEKEE (reference sequence). Trimming took off 3 bases at V and 3 bases at J, with 12 bases between the two ends.

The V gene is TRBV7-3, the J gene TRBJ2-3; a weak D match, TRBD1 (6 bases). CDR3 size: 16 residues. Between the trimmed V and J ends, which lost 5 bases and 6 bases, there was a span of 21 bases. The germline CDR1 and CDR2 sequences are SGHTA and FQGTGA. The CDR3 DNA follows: TGTGCCAGCAGCAATCAGGGTAGCAGGGGTGCGGATACGCAGTATTTT. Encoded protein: CASSNQGSRGADTQYF.

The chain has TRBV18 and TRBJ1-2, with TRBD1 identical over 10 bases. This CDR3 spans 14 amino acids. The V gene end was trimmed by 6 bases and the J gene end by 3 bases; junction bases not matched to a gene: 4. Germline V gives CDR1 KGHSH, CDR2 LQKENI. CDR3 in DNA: TGTGCCAGCTCTCCGACAGGGGGCGACTATGGCTACACCTTC. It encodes CASSPTGGDYGYTF.

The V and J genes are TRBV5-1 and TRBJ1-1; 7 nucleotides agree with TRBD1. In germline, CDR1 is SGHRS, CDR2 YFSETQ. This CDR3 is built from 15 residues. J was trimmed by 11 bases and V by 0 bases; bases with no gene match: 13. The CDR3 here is CASSLAGGGVSEAFF. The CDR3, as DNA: TGCGCCAGCAGCTTGGCCGGAGGGGGCGTCTCCGAGGCTTTCTTT.

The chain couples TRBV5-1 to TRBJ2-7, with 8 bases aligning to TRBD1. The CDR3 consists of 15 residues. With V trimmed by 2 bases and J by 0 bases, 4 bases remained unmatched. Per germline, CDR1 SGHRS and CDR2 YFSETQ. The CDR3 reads CASSLQGDNSYEQYF. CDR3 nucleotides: TGCGCCAGCAGCTTACAGGGGGATAACTCCTACGAGCAGTACTTC.

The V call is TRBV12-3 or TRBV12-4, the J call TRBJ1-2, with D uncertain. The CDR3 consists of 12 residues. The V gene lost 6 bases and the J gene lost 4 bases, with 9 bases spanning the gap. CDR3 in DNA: TGTGCCAGCAGCCTGCGTCTCTATGGCTACACCTTC. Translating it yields CASSLRLYGYTF.

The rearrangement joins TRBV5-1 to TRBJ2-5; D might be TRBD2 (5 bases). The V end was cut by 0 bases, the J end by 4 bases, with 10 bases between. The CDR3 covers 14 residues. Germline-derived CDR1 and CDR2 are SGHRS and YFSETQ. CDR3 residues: CASSLVGVGETQYF. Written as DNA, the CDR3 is TGCGCCAGCAGCTTGGTGGGAGTGGGAGAGACCCAGTACTTC.

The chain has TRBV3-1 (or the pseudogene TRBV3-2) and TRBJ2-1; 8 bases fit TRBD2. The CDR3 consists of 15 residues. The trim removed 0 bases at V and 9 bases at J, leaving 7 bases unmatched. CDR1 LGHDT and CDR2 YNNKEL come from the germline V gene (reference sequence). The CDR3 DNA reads TGTGCCAGCAGCCAAGAAGCGGGAGAATCGGGTGAGCAGTTCTTC. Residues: CASSQEAGESGEQFF.

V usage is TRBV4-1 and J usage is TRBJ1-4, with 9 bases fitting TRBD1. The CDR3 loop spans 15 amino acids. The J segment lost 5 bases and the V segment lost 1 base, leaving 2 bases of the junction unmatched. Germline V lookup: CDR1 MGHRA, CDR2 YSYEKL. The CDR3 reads CASSQVGTGNEKLFF. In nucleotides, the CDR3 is TGCGCCAGCAGCCAAGTAGGGACAGGGAATGAAAAACTGTTTTTT.

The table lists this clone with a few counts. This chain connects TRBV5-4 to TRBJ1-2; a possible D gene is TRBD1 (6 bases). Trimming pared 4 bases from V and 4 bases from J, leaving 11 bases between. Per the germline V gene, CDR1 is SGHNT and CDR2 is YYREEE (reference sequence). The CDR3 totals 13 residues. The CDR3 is CASSPQGSYGYTF. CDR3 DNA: TGTGCCAGCAGCCCCCAGGGGAGCTATGGCTACACCTTC.

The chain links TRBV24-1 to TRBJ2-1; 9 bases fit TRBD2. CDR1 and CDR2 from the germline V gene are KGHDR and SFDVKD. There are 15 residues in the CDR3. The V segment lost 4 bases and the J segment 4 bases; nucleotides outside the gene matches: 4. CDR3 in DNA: TGTGCCACCAGTGACGCGGGAGGGATTTACAATGAGCAGTTCTTC. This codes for CATSDAGGIYNEQFF.